One and the same sample provided the 2 T cell receptor beta chains below, sequenced in a study of CD8+ T cells in alopecia areata. Once RNA had been extracted, it was reverse transcribed into cDNA to act as the sequencing template. TCRdb's table, derived via immunoSEQ multiplex PCR, lists solely in-frame clones and lacks some. The profile shows about 190,000 clones, 45% to 75% of them singletons. Treatment defined: oral pan-JAK inhibitor, 5-10 mg twice daily. The sequencing here drew on CD4+ T cells sorted from blood, taken at week 4, from a patient treated with tofacitinib. All receptors derive from a human donor with alopecia areata.

This chain uses TRBV7-9 with TRBJ1-1; unclear D gene. The CDR3 is made up of 13 amino acids. Deletions cut 6 bases from V and 1 base from J, with 9 bases between. From germline, CDR1 is SEHNR and CDR2 FQNEAQ (reference sequence). CDR3 residues: CASRVSGNTEAFF. CDR3 coding DNA: TGTGCCAGCAGGGTTAGCGGGAACACTGAAGCTTTCTTT.

This clone was picked up a small number of times. The gene calls are TRBV7-2 and TRBJ2-7, with D possibly being TRBD1 (6 bases). The CDR3 contains 15 residues. V lost 3 bases and J 0 bases, leaving 12 bases between the germline ends. The germline CDR1 and CDR2 sequences are SGHTA and FQGNSA. The CDR3 nucleotides read TGTGCCAGCAGCTTTACCAGGGGAAGCTCCTACGAGCAGTACTTC. It is translated as CASSFTRGSSYEQYF.